This record looks at one T cell receptor (beta chain) sequence and its context. This sample was taken from a study of preoperative IRX-2 immunotherapy in early breast cancer. As for treatment: preoperative locoregional IRX-2 cytokine immunotherapy. This phase Ib study tested locoregional IRX-2 cytokine immunotherapy given before surgery. The table came from immunoSEQ multiplex PCR; TCRdb's copy has only in-frame clones and leaves some out. The table has around 29,000 clones, 82% seen once. V dropped 0 bases and J dropped 0; count of bases not matched to a gene: 4. The CDR3 has 17 residues. Germline CDR1 is MNHGY and CDR2 is SAAAGT.

The source of this sequence is a human donor with breast cancer. Sampling was performed from a patient treated with IRX-2 immunotherapy. V usage is TRBV6-8 and J usage is TRBJ2-3, with 9 nucleotides matching TRBD2. The CDR3, as DNA: TGTGCCAGCAGTTACTCCCTAGCGGGGTTAAGCACAGATACGCAGTATTTT. Its protein is CASSYSLAGLSTDTQYF.